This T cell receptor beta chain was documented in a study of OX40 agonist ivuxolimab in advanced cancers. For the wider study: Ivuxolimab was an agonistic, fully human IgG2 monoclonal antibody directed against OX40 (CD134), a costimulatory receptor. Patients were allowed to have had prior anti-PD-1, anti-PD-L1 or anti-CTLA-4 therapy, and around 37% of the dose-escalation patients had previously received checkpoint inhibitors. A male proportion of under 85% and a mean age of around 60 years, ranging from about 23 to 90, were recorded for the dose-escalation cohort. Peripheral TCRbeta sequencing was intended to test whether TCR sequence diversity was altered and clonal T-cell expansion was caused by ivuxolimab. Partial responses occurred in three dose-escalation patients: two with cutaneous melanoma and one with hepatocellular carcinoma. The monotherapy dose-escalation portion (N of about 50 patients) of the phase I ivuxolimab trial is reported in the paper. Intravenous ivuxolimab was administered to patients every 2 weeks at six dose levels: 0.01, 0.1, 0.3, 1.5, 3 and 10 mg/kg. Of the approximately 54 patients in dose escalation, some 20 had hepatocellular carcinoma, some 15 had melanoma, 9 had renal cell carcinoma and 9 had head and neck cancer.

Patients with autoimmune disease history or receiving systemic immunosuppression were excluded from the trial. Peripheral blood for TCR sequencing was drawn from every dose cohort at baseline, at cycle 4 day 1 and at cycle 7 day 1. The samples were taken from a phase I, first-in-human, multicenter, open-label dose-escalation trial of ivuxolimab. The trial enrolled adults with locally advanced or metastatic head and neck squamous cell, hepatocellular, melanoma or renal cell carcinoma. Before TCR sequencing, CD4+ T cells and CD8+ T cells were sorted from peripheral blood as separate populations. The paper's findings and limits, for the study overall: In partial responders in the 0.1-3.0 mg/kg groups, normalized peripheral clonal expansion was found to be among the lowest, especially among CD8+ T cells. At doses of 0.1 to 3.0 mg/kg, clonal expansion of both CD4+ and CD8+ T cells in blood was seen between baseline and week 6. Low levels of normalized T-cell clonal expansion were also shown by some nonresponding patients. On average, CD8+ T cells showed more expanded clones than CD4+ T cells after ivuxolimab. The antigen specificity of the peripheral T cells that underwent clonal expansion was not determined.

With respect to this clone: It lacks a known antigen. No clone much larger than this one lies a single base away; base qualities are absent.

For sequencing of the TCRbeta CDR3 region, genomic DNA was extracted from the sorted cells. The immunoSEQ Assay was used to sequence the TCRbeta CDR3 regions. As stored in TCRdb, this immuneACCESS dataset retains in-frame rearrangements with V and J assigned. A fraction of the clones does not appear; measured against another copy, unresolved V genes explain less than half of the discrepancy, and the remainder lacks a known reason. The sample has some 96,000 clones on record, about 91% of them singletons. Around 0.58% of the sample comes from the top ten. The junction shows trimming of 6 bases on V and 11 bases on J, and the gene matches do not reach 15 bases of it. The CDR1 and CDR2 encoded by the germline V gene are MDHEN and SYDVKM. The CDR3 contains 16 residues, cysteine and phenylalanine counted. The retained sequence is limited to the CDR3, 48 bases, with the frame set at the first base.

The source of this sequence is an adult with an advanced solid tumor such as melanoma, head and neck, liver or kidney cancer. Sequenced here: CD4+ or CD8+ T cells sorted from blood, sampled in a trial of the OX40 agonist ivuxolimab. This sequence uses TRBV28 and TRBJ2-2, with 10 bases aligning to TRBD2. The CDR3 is CASRSLSSGSVYELFF. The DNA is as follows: TGTGCCAGCAGGTCACTTTCTAGCGGGAGTGTCTACGAGCTGTTTTTT. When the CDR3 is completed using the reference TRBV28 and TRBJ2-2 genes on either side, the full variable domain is DVKVTQSSRYLVKRTGEKVFLECVQDMDHENMFWYRQDPGLGLRLIYFSYDVKMKEKGDIPEGYSVSREKKERFSLILESASTNQTSMYLCASRSLSSGSVYELFFGEGSRLTVL.